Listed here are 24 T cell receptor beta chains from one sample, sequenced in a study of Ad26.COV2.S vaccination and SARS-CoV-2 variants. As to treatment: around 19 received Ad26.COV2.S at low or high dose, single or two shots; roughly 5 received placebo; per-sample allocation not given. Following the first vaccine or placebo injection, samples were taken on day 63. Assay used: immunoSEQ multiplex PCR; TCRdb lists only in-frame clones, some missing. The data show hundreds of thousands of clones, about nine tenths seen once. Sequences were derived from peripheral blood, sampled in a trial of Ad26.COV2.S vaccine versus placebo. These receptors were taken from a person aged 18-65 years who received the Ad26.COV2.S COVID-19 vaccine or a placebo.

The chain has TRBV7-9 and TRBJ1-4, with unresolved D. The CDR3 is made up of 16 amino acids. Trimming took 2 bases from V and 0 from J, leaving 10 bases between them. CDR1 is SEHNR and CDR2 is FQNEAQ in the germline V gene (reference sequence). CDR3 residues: CASSLIVAATNEKLFF. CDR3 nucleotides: TGTGCCAGCAGCTTAATCGTGGCGGCAACTAATGAAAAACTGTTTTTT.

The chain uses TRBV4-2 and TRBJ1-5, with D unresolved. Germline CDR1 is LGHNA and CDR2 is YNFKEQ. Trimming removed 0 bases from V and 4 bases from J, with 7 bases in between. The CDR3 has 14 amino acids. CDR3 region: CASSQDKLNQPQHF. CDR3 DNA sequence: TGTGCCAGCAGCCAAGACAAGCTGAATCAGCCCCAGCATTTT.

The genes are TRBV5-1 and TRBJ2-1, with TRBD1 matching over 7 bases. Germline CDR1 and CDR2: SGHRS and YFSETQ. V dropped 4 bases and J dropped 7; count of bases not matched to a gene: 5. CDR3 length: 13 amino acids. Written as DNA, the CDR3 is TGCGCCAGCAGCGTGGGACAGAGAAATGAGCAGTTCTTC. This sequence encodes CASSVGQRNEQFF.

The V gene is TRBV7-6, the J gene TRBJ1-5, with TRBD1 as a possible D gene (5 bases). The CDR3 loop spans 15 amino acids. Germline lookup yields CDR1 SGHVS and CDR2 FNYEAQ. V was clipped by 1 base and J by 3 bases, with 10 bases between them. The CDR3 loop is CASSLVGGVNQPQHF. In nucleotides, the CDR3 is TGTGCCAGCAGCTTAGTGGGGGGGGTCAATCAGCCCCAGCATTTT. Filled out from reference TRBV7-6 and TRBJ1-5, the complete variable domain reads GAGVSQSPRYKVTKRGQDVALRCDPISGHVSLYWYRQALGQGPEFLTYFNYEAQQDKSGLPNDRFSAERPEGSISTLTIQRTEQRDSAMYRCASSLVGGVNQPQHFGDGTRLSIL.

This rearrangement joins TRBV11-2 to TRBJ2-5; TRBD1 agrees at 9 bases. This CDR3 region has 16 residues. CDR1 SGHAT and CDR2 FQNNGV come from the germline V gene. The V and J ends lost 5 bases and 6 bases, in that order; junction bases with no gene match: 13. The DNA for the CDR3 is TGTGCCAGCAGCACTCGCCGGGACAGGGCGTTGAAGACCCAGTACTTC. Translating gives CASSTRRDRALKTQYF.

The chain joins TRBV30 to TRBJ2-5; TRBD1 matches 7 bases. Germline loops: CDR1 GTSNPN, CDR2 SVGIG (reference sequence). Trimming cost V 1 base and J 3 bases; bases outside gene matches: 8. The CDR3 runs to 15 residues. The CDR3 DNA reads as TGTGCCTGGAGTGAGGGGGCTTCAAGAAAAGAGACCCAGTACTTC. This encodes CAWSEGASRKETQYF.

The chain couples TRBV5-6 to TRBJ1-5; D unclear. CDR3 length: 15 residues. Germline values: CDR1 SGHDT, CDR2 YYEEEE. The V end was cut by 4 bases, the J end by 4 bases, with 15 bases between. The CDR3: CASSPTRNRNQPQHF. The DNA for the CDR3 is TGTGCCAGCAGCCCAACCCGGAACCGGAATCAGCCCCAGCATTTT.

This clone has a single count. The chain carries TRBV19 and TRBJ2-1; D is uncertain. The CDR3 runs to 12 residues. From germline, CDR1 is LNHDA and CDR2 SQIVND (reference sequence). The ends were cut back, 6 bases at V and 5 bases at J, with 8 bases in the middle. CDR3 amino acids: CASSLYNNEQFF. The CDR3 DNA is TGTGCCAGTAGCCTCTATAACAATGAGCAGTTCTTC.

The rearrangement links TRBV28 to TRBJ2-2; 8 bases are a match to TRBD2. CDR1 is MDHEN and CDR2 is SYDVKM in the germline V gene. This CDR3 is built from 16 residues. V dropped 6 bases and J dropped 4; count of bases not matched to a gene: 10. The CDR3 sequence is CASRGAGEGVTGELFF. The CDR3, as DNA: TGTGCCAGCAGGGGAGCGGGAGAGGGGGTCACCGGGGAGCTGTTTTTT.

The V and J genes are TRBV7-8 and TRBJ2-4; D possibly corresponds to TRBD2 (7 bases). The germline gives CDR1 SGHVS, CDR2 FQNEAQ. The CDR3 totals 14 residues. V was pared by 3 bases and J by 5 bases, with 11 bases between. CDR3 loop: CASSFRGGENIQYF. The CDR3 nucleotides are TGTGCCAGCAGCTTTAGGGGGGGAGAAAACATTCAGTACTTC.

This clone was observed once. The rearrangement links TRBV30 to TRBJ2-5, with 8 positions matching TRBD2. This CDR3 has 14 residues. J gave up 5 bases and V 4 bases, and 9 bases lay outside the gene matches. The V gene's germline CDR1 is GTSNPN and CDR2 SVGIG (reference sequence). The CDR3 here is CAWTRGGSRETQYF. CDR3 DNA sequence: TGTGCCTGGACACGGGGGGGCTCAAGGGAGACCCAGTACTTC.

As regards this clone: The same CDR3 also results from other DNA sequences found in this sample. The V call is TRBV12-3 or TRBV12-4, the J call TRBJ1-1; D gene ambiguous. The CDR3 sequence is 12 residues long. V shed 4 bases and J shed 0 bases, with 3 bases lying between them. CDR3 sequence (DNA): TGTGCCAGCAGTTACGTGAACACTGAAGCTTTCTTT. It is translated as CASSYVNTEAFF.

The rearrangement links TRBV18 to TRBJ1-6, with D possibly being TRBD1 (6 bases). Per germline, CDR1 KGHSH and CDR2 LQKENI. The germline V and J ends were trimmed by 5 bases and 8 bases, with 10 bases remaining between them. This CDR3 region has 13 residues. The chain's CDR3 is CASSDNRDSPLHF. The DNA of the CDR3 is TGTGCCAGCTCAGACAACAGGGATTCACCCCTCCACTTT.

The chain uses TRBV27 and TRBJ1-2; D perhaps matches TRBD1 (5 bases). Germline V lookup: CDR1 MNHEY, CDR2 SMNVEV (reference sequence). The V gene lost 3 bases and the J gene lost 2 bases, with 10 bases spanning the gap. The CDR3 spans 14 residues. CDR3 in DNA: TGTGCCAGCAGTTTGGGTTGGGGGAACTATGGCTACACCTTC. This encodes CASSLGWGNYGYTF.

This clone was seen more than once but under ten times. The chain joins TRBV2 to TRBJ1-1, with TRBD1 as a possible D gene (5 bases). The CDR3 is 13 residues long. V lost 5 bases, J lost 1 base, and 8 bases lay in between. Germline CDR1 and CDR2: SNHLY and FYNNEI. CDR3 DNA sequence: TGTGCCAGCAGTCCAGGGAGGAACACTGAAGCTTTCTTT. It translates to CASSPGRNTEAFF.

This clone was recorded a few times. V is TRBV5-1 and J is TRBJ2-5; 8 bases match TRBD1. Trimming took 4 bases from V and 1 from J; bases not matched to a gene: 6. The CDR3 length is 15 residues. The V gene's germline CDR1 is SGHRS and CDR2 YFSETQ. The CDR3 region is CASSPDRVGQETQYF. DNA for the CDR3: TGCGCCAGCAGCCCGGACAGGGTTGGCCAAGAGACCCAGTACTTC.

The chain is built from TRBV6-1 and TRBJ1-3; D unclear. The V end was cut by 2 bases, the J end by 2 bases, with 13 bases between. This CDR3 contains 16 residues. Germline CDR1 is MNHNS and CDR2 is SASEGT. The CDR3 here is CASSETPVEPGNTIYF. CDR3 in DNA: TGTGCCAGCAGTGAAACCCCGGTAGAACCTGGAAACACCATATATTTT.

Here the CDR3 DNA reads TGTGCCAGCAGTCCCTCCGGACGGATTAATGAAAAACTGTTTTTT. Protein product: CASSPSGRINEKLFF. The genes are TRBV6-5 and TRBJ1-4; D not certain. The V end lost 5 bases, the J end lost 4 bases, and 14 bases lay between the germline ends. CDR3 length: 15 residues. Germline loops: CDR1 MNHEY, CDR2 SVGAGI.

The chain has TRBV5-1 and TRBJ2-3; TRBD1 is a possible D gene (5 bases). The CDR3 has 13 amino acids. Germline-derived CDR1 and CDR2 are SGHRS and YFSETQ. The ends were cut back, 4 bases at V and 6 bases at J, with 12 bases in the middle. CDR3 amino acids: CASSQDTWDTQYF. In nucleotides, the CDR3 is TGCGCCAGCAGCCAGGACACCTGGGATACGCAGTATTTT.

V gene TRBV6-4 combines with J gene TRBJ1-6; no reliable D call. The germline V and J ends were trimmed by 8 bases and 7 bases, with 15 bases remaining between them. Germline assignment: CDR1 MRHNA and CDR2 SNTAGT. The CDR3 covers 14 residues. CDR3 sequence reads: CASQAVNGNSPLHF. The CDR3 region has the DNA TGTGCCAGCCAGGCGGTTAATGGGAATTCACCCCTCCACTTT.

CDR3 DNA: TGTGCCAGCAGCCAAGGGGCCGGGGGGGCTGAAGCTTTCTTT. Its protein product is CASSQGAGGAEAFF. The chain employs TRBV3-1 (or the pseudogene TRBV3-2) and TRBJ1-1; tentatively, D is TRBD1 (5 bases). This CDR3 comprises 14 residues. Germline-derived CDR1 and CDR2 are LGHDT and YNNKEL (reference sequence). The V gene lost 1 base and the J gene lost 6 bases, with 12 bases spanning the gap.

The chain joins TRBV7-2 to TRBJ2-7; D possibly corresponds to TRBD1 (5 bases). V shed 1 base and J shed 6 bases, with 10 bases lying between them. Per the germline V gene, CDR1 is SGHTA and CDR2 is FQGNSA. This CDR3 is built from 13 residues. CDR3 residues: CASSLGQGVEQYF. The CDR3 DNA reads TGTGCCAGCAGCTTAGGGCAAGGGGTCGAGCAGTACTTC. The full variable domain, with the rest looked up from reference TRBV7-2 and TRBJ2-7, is GAGVSQSPSNKVTEKGKDVELRCDPISGHTALYWYRQSLGQGLEFLIYFQGNSAPDKSGLPSDRFSAERTGGSVSTLTIQRTQQEDSAVYLCASSLGQGVEQYFGPGTRLTVT.

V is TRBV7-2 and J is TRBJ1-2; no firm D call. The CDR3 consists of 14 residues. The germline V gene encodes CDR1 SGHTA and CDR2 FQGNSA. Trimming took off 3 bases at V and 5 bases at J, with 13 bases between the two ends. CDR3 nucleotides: TGTGCCAGCAGCTTTTACCGGGAGTCTTATGGCTACACCTTC. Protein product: CASSFYRESYGYTF.

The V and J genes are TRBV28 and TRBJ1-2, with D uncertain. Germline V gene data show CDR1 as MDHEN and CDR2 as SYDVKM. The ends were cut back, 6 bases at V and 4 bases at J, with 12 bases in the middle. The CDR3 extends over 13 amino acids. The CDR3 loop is CASSPTSGYGYTF. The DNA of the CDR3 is TGTGCCAGCAGCCCCACGTCCGGCTATGGCTACACCTTC.